This T cell receptor (beta chain) was sequenced for a study of somatic mutations in cytotoxic T cells in rheumatoid arthritis. Study in general: A roughly 30 ml EDTA sample of patient blood was drawn right after diagnosis, before any treatment.

Study results and limitations: It was in rheumatoid arthritis patients, but not in healthy controls, that CD8+ clonality increased with age. No antigen targets were known for the expanded CD8+ clones.

Using immunoSEQ multiplex PCR, the repertoire was profiled, and TCRdb retains in-frame clones only, with some absent. The sample comprises some 20,000 clones, over 75% of which are singletons, and 14% rests with the top ten. With 4 bases removed from V and 1 base from J, the gap between germline ends came to 12 bases. Germline CDR1 and CDR2: SGDLS and YYNGEE. This CDR3 is 15 amino acids long. A remark on this clone: Antigen unknown.

The chain recombines TRBV9 with TRBJ1-3; weak D call: TRBD1 (5 bases). The source is an adult with rheumatoid arthritis. The sample was CD8+ T cells sorted from blood. CDR3 sequence (DNA): TGTGCCAGCAGCCCCAGCGGGGGATCTGGAAACACCATATATTTT. Its translation: CASSPSGGSGNTIYF.